These 31 T cell receptor beta chains were all obtained from the same sample, sequenced in a study of blood T cell repertoires in COVID-19. Using immunoSEQ multiplex PCR, the repertoire was profiled, and TCRdb retains in-frame clones only, with some absent. Of 250,000 or so clones listed, 88% were seen once; the top ten hold approximately 2.5%. Input material: PBMCs or T cells enriched from blood (not recorded which). Source of these receptors: a woman aged 35 to 49 with acute COVID-19.

This rearrangement joins TRBV19 to TRBJ2-3; TRBD2 might be the D (6 bases). There are 15 residues in the CDR3. The V gene's germline CDR1 is LNHDA and CDR2 SQIVND (reference sequence). Trimming cost V 5 bases and J 1 base, with 13 bases left between them. The CDR3: CASSPLTRGTDTQYF. The CDR3 nucleotides read TGTGCCAGTAGTCCCCTGACTAGGGGCACAGATACGCAGTATTTT.

The V call is TRBV19, the J call TRBJ1-2; 7 nucleotides agree with TRBD1. V lost 4 bases to trimming and J lost 4 bases; unmatched junction nucleotides: 9. The CDR3 is 15 residues long. Germline V gives CDR1 LNHDA, CDR2 SQIVND (reference sequence). The chain's CDR3 is CASSTYGQEVYGYTF. The DNA of the CDR3 is TGTGCCAGTAGTACCTATGGACAGGAGGTCTATGGCTACACCTTC.

This chain joins TRBV4-3 and TRBJ2-6; a possible D gene is TRBD2 (6 bases). The germline V gene encodes CDR1 LGHNA and CDR2 YSLEER. Trimming took off 4 bases at V and 2 bases at J, with 18 bases between the two ends. There are 18 residues in the CDR3. CDR3 amino acids: CASSRHAEGGTGANVLTF. CDR3 sequence (DNA): TGCGCCAGCAGCCGCCACGCTGAAGGAGGGACTGGGGCCAACGTCCTGACTTTC.

The chain combines TRBV4-3 with TRBJ2-2, with D perhaps matching TRBD2 (5 bases). V was pared by 6 bases and J by 6 bases, with 14 bases between. CDR1 and CDR2 from the germline V gene are LGHNA and YSLEER. The CDR3 length is 14 residues. Here the CDR3 reads CASRHSLGAGELFF. The DNA for the CDR3 is TGCGCCAGCAGACATAGTCTCGGGGCCGGGGAGCTGTTTTTT.

This clone was observed once. The CDR3 here is CASTPGGIWGYTF. In nucleotides, the CDR3 is TGTGCCAGCACCCCAGGGGGGATATGGGGCTACACCTTC. The chain links TRBV7-2 to TRBJ1-2; 7 bases line up with TRBD1. Germline V gene data show CDR1 as SGHTA and CDR2 as FQGNSA. The CDR3 length is 13 residues. The V and J ends lost 7 bases and 8 bases, in that order; junction bases with no gene match: 10.

The rearrangement uses TRBV7-9 and TRBJ2-7; weak D call: TRBD1 (6 bases). Germline V gene sequence: CDR1 SEHNR, CDR2 FQNEAQ (reference sequence). The CDR3 consists of 15 residues. The V end was cut by 4 bases, the J end by 3 bases, with 16 bases between. The CDR3 region is CASSSWTVGVYEQYF. In DNA form, the CDR3 reads TGTGCCAGCAGCTCGTGGACAGTTGGGGTCTACGAGCAGTACTTC. The full variable domain, in which reference TRBV7-9 and TRBJ2-7 provide the parts outside the CDR3, is DTGVSQNPRHKITKRGQNVTFRCDPISEHNRLYWYRQTLGQGPEFLTYFQNEAQLEKSRLLSDRFSAERPKGSFSTLEIQRTEQGDSAMYLCASSSWTVGVYEQYFGPGTRLTVT.

This chain joins TRBV15 and TRBJ1-6; TRBD1 matches at 7 bases. V lost 4 bases, J lost 0 bases, and 6 bases stayed unmatched. The CDR3 extends over 17 amino acids. Germline-derived CDR1 and CDR2 are LNHNV and YYDKDF (reference sequence). CDR3 protein: CATSIGPGGSYNSPLHF. The CDR3 bases are TGTGCCACCAGCATCGGTCCAGGGGGCTCCTATAATTCACCCCTCCACTTT.

This rearrangement joins TRBV19 to TRBJ1-5; a possible D gene is TRBD1 (5 bases). This CDR3 has 14 residues. The V gene lost 5 bases and the J gene lost 4 bases, with 12 bases spanning the gap. CDR1 is LNHDA and CDR2 is SQIVND in the germline V gene (reference sequence). CDR3 in DNA: TGTGCCAGTAGTGCCCGACAGCAGAATCAGCCCCAGCATTTT. Its translation: CASSARQQNQPQHF.

The chain is built from TRBV6-2 or TRBV6-3 and TRBJ2-5; D might be TRBD1 (5 bases). CDR1 and CDR2 (germline): MNHEY, SVGEGT. This CDR3 is 14 amino acids long. The V gene lost 2 bases and the J gene lost 3 bases, with 10 bases spanning the gap. The DNA of the CDR3 is TGTGCCAGCAGTTACGGGCGCAGGGAAGAGACCCAGTACTTC. Translated: CASSYGRREETQYF.

Ten or more counts support this clone. V and J are TRBV30 and TRBJ1-2, with 10 bases matching TRBD1. Germline trimming cut 4 bases from V and 0 bases from J; bases unmatched to any gene: 8. The CDR3 runs 16 residues. The germline CDR1 and CDR2 sequences are GTSNPN and SVGIG (reference sequence). The DNA for the CDR3 is TGTGCCTGGAAACCCGGGACAGGGGCCACTAACTATGGCTACACCTTC. Amino acid sequence: CAWKPGTGATNYGYTF. The full variable domain, completed using reference TRBV30 and TRBJ1-2, is SQTIHQWPATLVQPVGSPLSLECTVEGTSNPNLYWYRQAAGRGLQLLFYSVGIGQISSEVPQNLSASRPQDRQFILSSKKLLLSDSGFYLCAWKPGTGATNYGYTFGSGTRLTVV.

The CDR3 region has the DNA TGTGCCAGCAGCCAAGAAAATCGGGGCACAGATACGCAGTATTTT. Translation gives CASSQENRGTDTQYF. The rearrangement uses TRBV3-1 (or the pseudogene TRBV3-2) and TRBJ2-3; D uncertain. Trimming stripped 0 bases from V and 1 base from J, with 8 bases between. CDR1 LGHDT and CDR2 YNNKEL come from the germline V gene (reference sequence). This CDR3 has 15 amino acids.

V gene TRBV2 combines with J gene TRBJ1-4; 10 nucleotides line up with TRBD1. Germline CDR1 and CDR2: SNHLY and FYNNEI. Losses at the gene ends were 5 bases for V and 8 bases for J; bases not matched to a gene: 8. The CDR3 extends over 15 amino acids. CDR3 sequence reads: CASSQTGTGEEKLFF. DNA for the CDR3: TGTGCCAGCAGTCAAACCGGGACAGGGGAAGAAAAACTGTTTTTT.

V gene TRBV10-3 combines with J gene TRBJ2-5; tentative D call: TRBD1 (5 bases). CDR3 length: 14 amino acids. Germline V gives CDR1 ENHRY, CDR2 SYGVKD. Trimming stripped 7 bases from V and 5 bases from J, with 17 bases between. The CDR3 nucleotides are TGTGCCATCACGTCACAGGCTGGTTTGGAGACCCAGTACTTC. Translating it yields CAITSQAGLETQYF.

The V call is TRBV5-1, the J call TRBJ1-2; the D gene is possibly TRBD1 (6 bases). The CDR3 covers 14 residues. The V and J ends lost 3 bases and 3 bases respectively, with 12 bases between them. Germline values: CDR1 SGHRS, CDR2 YFSETQ. The CDR3 nucleotides are TGCGCCAGCAGCTCCACAGGGCCCGACTATGGCTACACCTTC. This codes for CASSSTGPDYGYTF.

The V gene is TRBV15, the J gene TRBJ2-7; 10 nucleotides align to TRBD1. The ends lost 3 bases at V and 3 bases at J; junction bases unmatched: 5. The germline CDR1 and CDR2 sequences are LNHNV and YYDKDF (reference sequence). This CDR3 spans 15 amino acids. The CDR3 coding sequence is TGTGCCACCAGCAGCCCGGGACAGGGGTACTACGAGCAGTACTTC. Protein sequence: CATSSPGQGYYEQYF.

This chain links TRBV21-1 with TRBJ1-4; the table calls TRBD1, which could not be checked here. TRBV21-1 is a pseudogene. This CDR3 comprises 16 residues. The CDR3 region is CASSKTQTATNEKLFF. The CDR3 DNA sequence: TGTGCCAGCAGCAAAACCCAAACAGCAACTAATGAAAAACTGTTTTTT.

This rearrangement joins TRBV12-3 or TRBV12-4 to TRBJ1-3, with D unresolved. V was clipped by 6 bases and J by 4 bases, with 7 bases between them. This CDR3 contains 12 residues. CDR3: CASSPGGNTIYF. The CDR3 region has the DNA TGTGCCAGCAGCCCGGGGGGAAACACCATATATTTT.

The chain has TRBV30 and TRBJ1-2; perhaps TRBD1 as D (5 bases). This CDR3 comprises 13 residues. CDR1 is GTSNPN and CDR2 is SVGIG in the germline V gene (reference sequence). V was trimmed by 3 bases and J by 8 bases, leaving 16 bases between them. The CDR3 sequence: CAWSPPRGQGYTF. CDR3 bases: TGTGCCTGGAGCCCCCCAAGGGGCCAAGGCTACACCTTC.

The V and J genes are TRBV29-1 and TRBJ1-5, with 7 bases that match TRBD1. J was trimmed by 3 bases and V by 0 bases; bases with no gene match: 2. The CDR3 is made up of 14 amino acids. Germline V lookup: CDR1 SQVTM, CDR2 ANQGSEA. The CDR3 loop reads CSVEEGTANQPQHF. The DNA of the CDR3 is TGCAGCGTTGAAGAAGGGACAGCCAATCAGCCCCAGCATTTT.

This chain uses TRBV21-1 with TRBJ2-7; the table's TRBD1 call for D was not verified on the DNA. TRBV21-1 is termed a pseudogene. The CDR3 covers 11 residues. For the CDR3, the DNA is TGTGCCAGCAGCTACACCTACGAGCAGTACGTC. It codes for CASSYTYEQYV.

The chain links TRBV5-1 to TRBJ2-7; 8 bases line up with TRBD2. The CDR3 contains 13 residues. V trimming: 5 bases; J trimming: 5 bases; junction bases outside the gene matches: 6. Germline assignment: CDR1 SGHRS and CDR2 YFSETQ. CDR3 residues: CASSRGGQHEQYF. The CDR3 nucleotides read TGCGCCAGCAGTCGGGGGGGTCAACACGAGCAGTACTTC.

V is TRBV7-2 and J is TRBJ2-2; TRBD2 is a possible D gene (6 bases). The germline V gene encodes CDR1 SGHTA and CDR2 FQGNSA. The CDR3 runs 15 residues. V was pared by 1 base and J by 6 bases, with 12 bases between. The CDR3 loop is CASSLVRGGPGELFF. The CDR3 DNA reads as TGTGCCAGCAGCTTAGTAAGAGGAGGGCCCGGGGAGCTGTTTTTT. The full variable domain, its missing parts supplied by reference TRBV7-2 and TRBJ2-2, is GAGVSQSPSNKVTEKGKDVELRCDPISGHTALYWYRQSLGQGLEFLIYFQGNSAPDKSGLPSDRFSAERTGGSVSTLTIQRTQQEDSAVYLCASSLVRGGPGELFFGEGSRLTVL.

Comments on this clone: Other nucleotide sequences from this sample produce the same CDR3. This CDR3 is CASSPGQGGQPQHF. For the CDR3, the DNA is TGCGCCAGCAGCCCGGGACAGGGTGGACAGCCCCAGCATTTT. The V call is TRBV5-1, the J call TRBJ1-5; 9 bases are shared with TRBD1. This CDR3 has 14 residues. Germline values: CDR1 SGHRS, CDR2 YFSETQ. Unmatched junction bases numbered 6, after V lost 4 bases and J lost 7 bases. The variable domain in full, with the rest retrieved from reference TRBV5-1 and TRBJ1-5, is KAGVTQTPRYLIKTRGQQVTLSCSPISGHRSVSWYQQTPGQGLQFLFEYFSETQRNKGNFPGRFSGRQFSNSRSEMNVSTLELGDSALYLCASSPGQGGQPQHFGDGTRLSIL.

The chain carries TRBV29-1 and TRBJ1-5; 8 nucleotides agree with TRBD1. The CDR3 is 13 amino acids. Unmatched junction bases numbered 6, after V lost 6 bases and J lost 5 bases. Per the germline V gene, CDR1 is SQVTM and CDR2 is ANQGSEA. In DNA, the CDR3 is TGCAGCGTCCAAACAGGGGGAGATCAGCCCCAGCATTTT. Protein product: CSVQTGGDQPQHF.

The rearrangement links TRBV27 to TRBJ1-6; D is uncertain. The CDR3 has 14 amino acids. Germline V lookup: CDR1 MNHEY, CDR2 SMNVEV (reference sequence). V lost 0 bases to trimming and J lost 9 bases, with 9 bases between them. The CDR3 DNA is TGTGCCAGCAGTTTATCTAAGCCGGGTTCACCCCTCCACTTT. Protein sequence: CASSLSKPGSPLHF.

This chain joins TRBV5-1 and TRBJ2-1; a weak D match, TRBD2 (6 bases). The V end lost 2 bases, the J end lost 1 base, and 13 bases lay between the germline ends. Germline V gives CDR1 SGHRS, CDR2 YFSETQ. The CDR3 length is 16 residues. In nucleotides, the CDR3 is TGCGCCAGCAGCTTTGCGGCGGGAAAATCCTACAATGAGCAGTTCTTC. It yields the protein CASSFAAGKSYNEQFF.

V is TRBV9 and J is TRBJ1-1; D not certain. V lost 4 bases, J lost 5 bases, and 21 bases lay in between. CDR1 and CDR2 from the germline V gene are SGDLS and YYNGEE. This CDR3 is built from 16 residues. CDR3 amino acids: CASSPGRRQRGTEAFF. CDR3 coding DNA: TGTGCCAGCAGCCCAGGTCGGAGGCAACGTGGAACTGAAGCTTTCTTT.

This sequence joins TRBV4-2 and TRBJ2-7, with 11 nucleotides matching TRBD2. Germline values: CDR1 LGHNA, CDR2 YNFKEQ. This CDR3 is 15 amino acids long. After removal of 4 bases from V and 5 bases from J, the junction contained 7 bases not matched to a gene. The CDR3 DNA reads TGTGCCAGCAGCCGACCACTAGCGGGGGTCCACGAGCAGTACTTC. Protein sequence: CASSRPLAGVHEQYF.

The rearrangement joins TRBV4-1 to TRBJ1-3; D call uncertain. Per the germline V gene, CDR1 is MGHRA and CDR2 is YSYEKL. The CDR3 length is 16 residues. The ends were cut back, 1 base at V and 0 bases at J, with 10 bases in the middle. The CDR3 sequence is CASSQASRHSGNTIYF. CDR3 nucleotides: TGCGCCAGCAGCCAAGCCTCGAGACACTCTGGAAACACCATATATTTT.

This clone was counted only a few times. The chain employs TRBV6-5 and TRBJ1-2; maybe TRBD1 (5 bases). The CDR3 spans 14 residues. Per the germline V gene, CDR1 is MNHEY and CDR2 is SVGAGI. The V end was cut by 6 bases, the J end by 4 bases, with 15 bases between. In DNA, the CDR3 is TGTGCCAGCAGACCTCAGGGCCGCGGCTATGGCTACACCTTC. Residues: CASRPQGRGYGYTF.

This chain uses TRBV7-2 with TRBJ1-2; 9 nucleotides agree with TRBD1. In germline, CDR1 is SGHTA, CDR2 FQGNSA. There are 15 residues in the CDR3. The trim removed 4 bases at V and 8 bases at J, leaving 11 bases unmatched. The DNA for the CDR3 is TGTGCCAGCAGCTCTACAAGAACAGGGGGCCGAGGCTACACCTTC. Protein sequence: CASSSTRTGGRGYTF.